This paragraph covers one TCR beta chain sequence. No antigen is known for it. Base qualities were left out, and no much larger clone turns up one base away. Taken with the paper, the label for time point translates to: cells obtained before transplantation from donor or recipient. CD3+CD4+ and CD3+CD8+ populations were FACS-sorted from unstimulated pre-transplant donor and recipient cells taken from spleen or lymph nodes. From a lookup of the germline V gene (reference sequence), CDR1 and CDR2 are LNHNV and YYDKDF. Including cysteine and phenylalanine, the CDR3 has 15 amino acids. The sequence is cut down to CDR3 DNA, 45 bases in frame from base 1. V lost 0 bases and J lost 2 bases, and the count of bases not matched to a germline gene is 1. This sample is part of a study of graft-versus-host responses after intestinal transplantation (dated by TCRdb to about 2021). General notes on the study: The transplants that recipients got were multivisceral, liver-intestinal, or isolated intestinal. The cohort enrolled about two dozen intestinal transplant recipients, one of whom was a retransplant, and a few patients without pretransplant specimens were excluded. Bulk TCR-beta CDR3 sequencing was used to track graft-versus-host and host-versus-graft alloreactive T cell clones in the graft, circulation and bone marrow after intestinal transplantation. Rather than going through the commercial service, samples from a few later patients were sequenced in-house on an Illumina MiSeq and processed with MiXCR. Alloreactive clones were identified by sequencing pre-transplant mixed lymphocyte reaction products and comparing them with unstimulated pre-transplant donor and recipient T cells. Every recipient was given anti-thymocyte globulin induction, followed by about 3 years of maintenance tacrolimus and steroids. Donor T cell macrochimerism was defined as a peak of at least 4% donor T cells among recipient peripheral blood mononuclear cells. What the authors observed across the whole study: High GvH to HvG T cell clonal ratios were observed in the allografts of patients with donor T cell macrochimerism. Conclusions were limited by the relatively low number and heterogeneity of intestinal transplant patients. GvH clones were detected in recipient bone marrow, and some appeared earlier in ileal mucosa or blood, consistent with an intestinal mucosal origin. Early after transplant, peak levels of circulating GvH clones were found to be associated with declines in HvG clones.

The library was built by means of the immunoSEQ multiplex PCR assay. For most patients, genomic DNA was isolated with the Qiagen DNeasy Blood and Tissue Kit and shipped frozen to Adaptive Biotechnologies for TCR sequencing. High-throughput TCR-beta CDR3 sequencing of genomic DNA from most patients was performed by Adaptive Biotechnologies. The authors' analysis ran thus. TCR sequencing data were retrieved from Adaptive's ImmunoSEQ software for around 18 patients, whereas a few other patients were processed with MiXCR and VDJtools. To correct CD4 versus CD8 sorting errors, sequences present in both subsets at a frequency ratio below 5:1 were removed. CDR3 nucleotide sequences shared between donor and recipient were removed because their origin could not be assigned. To be classed as alloreactive, a clone needed at least 2-fold expansion over unstimulated cells and a minimum CFSE-low frequency of 0.002% (template counts) or 0.001% (read counts). Clones were considered mappable if detected in sequenced pre-transplant spleen, lymph node, or MLR CFSE-low populations of the donor or recipient. Cumulative frequency of alloreactive clones was calculated as a percentage of all sequences weighted by copy number. In TCRdb, the immuneACCESS table is reduced to in-frame sequences with V and J assigned. These tables do not hold every clone; where another copy was compared, an unresolved V gene accounts for under half, and the others remain unexplained. That table furnishes V, J and clone size, whereas the DNA furnished D and trimming. For this sample the table gives around 90,000 clones, of which roughly 92% were detected only once. The ten largest account for about 0.3% of the sample.

The TCR was taken from a human donor who received an intestinal transplant. Sequenced material: unstimulated CD4+ T cells sorted from spleen or lymph node cells, taken before intestinal transplant. The sequence links TRBV15 to TRBJ1-3; TRBD1 lines up with 7 middle nucleotides. The bases read TGTGCCACCAGCAGAGACCAGGGGGCTGGAAACACCATATATTTT. Translated, this is CATSRDQGAGNTIYF. The entire variable domain, with the stretches around the CDR3 drawn from the reference TRBV15 and TRBJ1-3 proteins, is DAMVIQNPRYQVTQFGKPVTLSCSQTLNHNVMYWYQQKSSQAPKLLFHYYDKDFNNEADTPDNFQSRRPNTSFCFLDIRSPGLGDTAMYLCATSRDQGAGNTIYFGEGSWLTVV.